Listed here is a single T cell receptor (beta chain). This clone was detected only once. There is no known antigen for this receptor. Per-base qualities were not stored, and no clone one base away is much larger. The sample carries other DNA sequences with the same CDR3. The CDR3, cysteine through phenylalanine, is 13 amino acids long. Only the CDR3 portion is preserved as DNA: 39 bases, with reading frame beginning at the first base. V lost 3 bases and J lost 2 bases; the stretch between them is 7 bases long. The germline V gene sets CDR1 to SNHLY and CDR2 to FYNNEI. The time point label on this specimen signifies: baseline before first vaccination. Vaccinee samples were obtained from the UK trials COV001 and COV002, which included a single-blind randomized controlled phase 2/3 trial of AZD1222 (ChAdOx1 nCoV-19) in healthy adults. Trial participant PBMC samples were collected at day 0 and day 28 after the second dose for TCRbeta chain sequencing.

The data were obtained in a study of T cell responses to AZD1222 COVID-19 vaccine (dated by TCRdb to about 2021). Broadly, across the study: AZD1222 recipients given second doses at about 4 weeks or at about 12 weeks were pooled, since spike-specific TCR depth and breadth were not found to differ between the two schedules. TCR sequencing was performed for over 230 trial participants, of whom approximately 200 were given two doses of AZD1222 and around 25 were given two doses of MenACWY control vaccine. Trial participants were enrolled into age subgroups of 18-55, 56-69 and 70-plus years, which contained 148, 28 and 57 TCR-sequenced participants, respectively.

The CDR3 regions of human TCRbeta chains were analyzed by immunosequencing. Concerning the study's data processing: Repertoire TCRs were checked for matches against a reference library of SARS-CoV-2-specific TCRs that had been generated using the MIRA antigen-specificity platform. Breadth meant the fraction of unique TCRs that were SARS-CoV-2-associated, whereas depth meant the fraction of total T cells that were SARS-CoV-2-associated. Using the MIRA data, each spike-specific TCR was mapped to the spike region that the TCR reacts to and placed in a CD4 or CD8 class. Log10-transformed breadth and depth values were compared by one-way ANOVA with Sidak's multiple comparisons tests. Drawn from immuneACCESS, this table holds only the in-frame rearrangements with V and J called that TCRdb kept. Clones are partly lost; checked studies trace under half to an unresolved V gene and leave the rest unexplained. V, J and clone size reflect that table, while D and trimming were determined from the DNA. Recorded for this sample are 100,000 or so clones; 65% to 90% of them occurred a single time. The ten most abundant clones make up roughly 6.3% of the sample.

Beyond this particular receptor, the publication reports: In the small 56-69-year group, the increase in depth fell short of significance, most likely because of low power. Conclusions about previously exposed vaccinees are limited, since just six AZD1222 recipients were seropositive for SARS-CoV-2 at baseline. Because no day 14 peak-response samples were available, repertoires were characterized only after the peak T cell response. Reportedly, close to half of the unique spike-specific TCRs recognized epitopes lying outside the regions that are mutated in the B.1.351 and B.1.1.7 variants. Participants were mostly white British, with more females than males. The authors suggested clonal diversity may have been underestimated. Spike-specific TCR breadth and depth rose significantly after two AZD1222 doses compared with day 0 and with MenACWY recipients. Vaccine-associated CD4 TCRs spanned the whole spike protein, with dominant responses in regions 160-218 and 743-854.

The receptor's source is an adult in good health. The sample consisted of peripheral blood, taken on day 0 of AZD1222 vaccination. The receptor chain draws on TRBV2 and TRBJ1-1; TRBD1 is possibly the D segment (5 matching bases). DNA sequence: TGTGCCAGCAGTGACCAGGGTAACACTGAAGCTTTCTTT. It translates as CASSDQGNTEAFF.